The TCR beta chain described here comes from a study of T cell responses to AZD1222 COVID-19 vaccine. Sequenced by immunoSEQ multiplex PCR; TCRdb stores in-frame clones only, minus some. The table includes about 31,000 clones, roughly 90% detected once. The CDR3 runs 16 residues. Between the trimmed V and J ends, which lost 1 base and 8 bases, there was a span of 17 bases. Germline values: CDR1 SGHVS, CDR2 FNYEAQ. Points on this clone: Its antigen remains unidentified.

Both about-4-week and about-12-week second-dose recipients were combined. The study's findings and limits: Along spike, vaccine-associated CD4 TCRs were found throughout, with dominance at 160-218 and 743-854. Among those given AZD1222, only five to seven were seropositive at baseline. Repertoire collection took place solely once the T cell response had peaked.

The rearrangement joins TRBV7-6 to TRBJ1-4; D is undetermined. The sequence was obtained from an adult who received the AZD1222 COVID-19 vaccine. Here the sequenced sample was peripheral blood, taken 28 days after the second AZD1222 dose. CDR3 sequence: CASSLGRSLFREKLFF. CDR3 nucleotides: TGTGCCAGCAGCTTAGGCCGCAGCCTGTTTCGGGAAAAACTGTTTTTT.